This T cell receptor (beta chain) was sequenced in a study of shared clonotypes between healthy human individuals. Across the whole study: Used for every donor were three CD4 naive, three CD4 memory, two CD8 naive and one CD8 memory plate. General study points: Relative to clonotypes present in all four donors, those not shared had lower generation probabilities. Estimated richness was generally greater in naive than memory subsets.

Concerning this clone itself: The target antigen is unknown.

The repertoire was sequenced with immunoSEQ multiplex PCR; TCRdb's copy has only in-frame clones and lacks some. The sample lists millions of clones, around 90% seen once, with roughly 0.14% in the top ten. Trimming removed 0 bases at V and 0 bases at J, with 10 bases between. The CDR3 spans 15 residues. CDR1 and CDR2 (germline): SQVTM, ANQGSEA. This rearrangement joins TRBV29-1 to TRBJ2-3; TRBD1 is a possible D gene (5 bases). This receptor was identified in a man in his late teens or twenties in good health. The sequencing input was naive CD4+ T cells sorted from blood. As for subset: CD45RA+ positively selected. For the CDR3, the DNA is TGCAGCGTTGAAGACAACAGGAGAAGCACAGATACGCAGTATTTT. This sequence encodes CSVEDNRRSTDTQYF.